This T cell receptor (beta chain) was retrieved from a study of T-cell reconstitution after alpha-beta-depleted transplantation in children. The sample holds a few counts of this clonotype. A TCRbeta library incorporating unique molecular identifiers was prepared. Using its own MiXCR run on the PCR reads, TCRdb lists one record per CDR3 protein. This table has around 100,000 distinct CDR3 sequences, 6% appearing once. CDR1 and CDR2 from the germline V gene are SGHRS and YFSETQ. This CDR3 region has 17 residues. V lost 3 bases, J lost 0 bases, and 5 bases stayed unmatched. The V call is TRBV5-1, the J call TRBJ2-6, with TRBD2 matching 8 bases. The TCR originated in a female patient aged 2-15 years who had a stem cell transplant for Fanconi anemia, so the T cells may come from the graft donor. The sample in question was PBMCs, mostly from graft donor cells, obtained 60 days after TCRalphabeta/CD19-depleted stem cell transplant. CDR3 sequence: CASSSIAGSSGANVLTF. CDR3 DNA: TGCGCCAGCAGCTCCATAGCGGGGAGCTCTGGGGCCAACGTCCTGACTTTC.